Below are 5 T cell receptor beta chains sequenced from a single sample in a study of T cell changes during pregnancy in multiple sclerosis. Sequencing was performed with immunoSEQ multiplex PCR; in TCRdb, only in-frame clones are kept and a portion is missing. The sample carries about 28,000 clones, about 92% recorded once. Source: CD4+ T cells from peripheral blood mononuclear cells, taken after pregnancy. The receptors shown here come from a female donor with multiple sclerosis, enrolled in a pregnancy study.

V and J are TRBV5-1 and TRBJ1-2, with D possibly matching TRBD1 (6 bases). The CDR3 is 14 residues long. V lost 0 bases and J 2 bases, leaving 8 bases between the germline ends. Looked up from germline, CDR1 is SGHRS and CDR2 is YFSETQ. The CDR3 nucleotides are TGCGCCAGCAGCTTGGCAGGGGCCAACTATGGCTACACCTTC. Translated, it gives CASSLAGANYGYTF.

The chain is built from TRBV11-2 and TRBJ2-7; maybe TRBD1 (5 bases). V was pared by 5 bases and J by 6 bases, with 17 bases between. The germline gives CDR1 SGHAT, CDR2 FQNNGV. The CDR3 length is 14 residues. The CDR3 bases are TGTGCCAGCAGCCCCTTGGCAGGGAAGGTCGAGCAGTACTTC. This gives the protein CASSPLAGKVEQYF.

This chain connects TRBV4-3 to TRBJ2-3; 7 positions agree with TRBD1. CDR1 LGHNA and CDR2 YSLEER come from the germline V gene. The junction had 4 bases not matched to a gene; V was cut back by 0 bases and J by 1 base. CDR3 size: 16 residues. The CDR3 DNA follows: TGCGCCAGCAGCCAAGATCTAGGACAGGGCACAGATACGCAGTATTTT. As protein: CASSQDLGQGTDTQYF.

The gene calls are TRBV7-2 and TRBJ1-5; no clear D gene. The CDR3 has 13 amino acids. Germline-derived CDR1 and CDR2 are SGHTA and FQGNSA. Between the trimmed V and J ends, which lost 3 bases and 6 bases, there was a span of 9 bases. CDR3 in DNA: TGTGCCAGCAGCTTTCTCGAGCGTCAGCCCCAGCATTTT. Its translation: CASSFLERQPQHF.

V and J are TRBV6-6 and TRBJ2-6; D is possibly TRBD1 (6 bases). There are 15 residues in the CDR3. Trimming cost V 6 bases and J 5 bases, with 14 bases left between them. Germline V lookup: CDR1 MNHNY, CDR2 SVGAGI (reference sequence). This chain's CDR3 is CASSEQDSRANVLTF. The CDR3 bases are TGTGCCAGCAGCGAGCAGGACAGTAGGGCCAACGTCCTGACTTTC.